This T cell receptor (beta chain) derives from a study of Ad26.COV2.S vaccination and SARS-CoV-2 variants. TCRdb's copy holds only in-frame clones and misses some; the assay was immunoSEQ multiplex PCR. The sample gives 250,000 or so clones, roughly 85% of which show up once; approximately 3% is in the top ten. In germline, CDR1 is SGHTA, CDR2 FQGNSA. This CDR3 is 15 amino acids long. V was cut by 0 bases and J by 4 bases, with 10 bases left in between. The treatment denotes: around 19 received Ad26.COV2.S at low or high dose, single or two shots; 5 received placebo; per-sample allocation not given. Vaccine and placebo recipients were sampled on day 63 after the first injection.

V and J are TRBV7-2 and TRBJ1-3, with a weak D call TRBD1 (5 bases). Sample: peripheral blood, taken in a trial of Ad26.COV2.S vaccine versus placebo. The TCR was taken from a person between 18 and 60 years old who received the Ad26.COV2.S COVID-19 vaccine or a placebo. CDR3 in DNA: TGTGCCAGCAGCTTAGCCGGGGGGAGCGGAAACACCATATATTTT. It codes for CASSLAGGSGNTIYF.